Detailed here is one T cell receptor beta chain. The primer mix had 60 Vbeta and 13 Jbeta primers. The data were produced by immunoSEQ multiplex PCR, yet TCRdb's version contains in-frame clones alone and is incomplete. This table has some 67,000 clones, 78% appearing once. This entry belongs to a study of cytomegalovirus exposure and HLA in healthy donors. Sequencing was performed on PBMCs. The clonotype was recovered from a man aged 40-50 years in good health and CMV-seronegative.

CDR3 amino acids: CASSSGTRGSKNIQYF. The CDR3 DNA is TGTGCCAGCAGCTCGGGGACAAGGGGGTCCAAAAACATTCAGTACTTC. The chain joins TRBV7-9 to TRBJ2-4, with D perhaps matching TRBD1 (6 bases). The CDR3 contains 16 residues. Germline values: CDR1 SEHNR, CDR2 FQNEAQ (reference sequence). The germline V and J ends were trimmed by 4 bases and 2 bases, with 15 bases remaining between them.